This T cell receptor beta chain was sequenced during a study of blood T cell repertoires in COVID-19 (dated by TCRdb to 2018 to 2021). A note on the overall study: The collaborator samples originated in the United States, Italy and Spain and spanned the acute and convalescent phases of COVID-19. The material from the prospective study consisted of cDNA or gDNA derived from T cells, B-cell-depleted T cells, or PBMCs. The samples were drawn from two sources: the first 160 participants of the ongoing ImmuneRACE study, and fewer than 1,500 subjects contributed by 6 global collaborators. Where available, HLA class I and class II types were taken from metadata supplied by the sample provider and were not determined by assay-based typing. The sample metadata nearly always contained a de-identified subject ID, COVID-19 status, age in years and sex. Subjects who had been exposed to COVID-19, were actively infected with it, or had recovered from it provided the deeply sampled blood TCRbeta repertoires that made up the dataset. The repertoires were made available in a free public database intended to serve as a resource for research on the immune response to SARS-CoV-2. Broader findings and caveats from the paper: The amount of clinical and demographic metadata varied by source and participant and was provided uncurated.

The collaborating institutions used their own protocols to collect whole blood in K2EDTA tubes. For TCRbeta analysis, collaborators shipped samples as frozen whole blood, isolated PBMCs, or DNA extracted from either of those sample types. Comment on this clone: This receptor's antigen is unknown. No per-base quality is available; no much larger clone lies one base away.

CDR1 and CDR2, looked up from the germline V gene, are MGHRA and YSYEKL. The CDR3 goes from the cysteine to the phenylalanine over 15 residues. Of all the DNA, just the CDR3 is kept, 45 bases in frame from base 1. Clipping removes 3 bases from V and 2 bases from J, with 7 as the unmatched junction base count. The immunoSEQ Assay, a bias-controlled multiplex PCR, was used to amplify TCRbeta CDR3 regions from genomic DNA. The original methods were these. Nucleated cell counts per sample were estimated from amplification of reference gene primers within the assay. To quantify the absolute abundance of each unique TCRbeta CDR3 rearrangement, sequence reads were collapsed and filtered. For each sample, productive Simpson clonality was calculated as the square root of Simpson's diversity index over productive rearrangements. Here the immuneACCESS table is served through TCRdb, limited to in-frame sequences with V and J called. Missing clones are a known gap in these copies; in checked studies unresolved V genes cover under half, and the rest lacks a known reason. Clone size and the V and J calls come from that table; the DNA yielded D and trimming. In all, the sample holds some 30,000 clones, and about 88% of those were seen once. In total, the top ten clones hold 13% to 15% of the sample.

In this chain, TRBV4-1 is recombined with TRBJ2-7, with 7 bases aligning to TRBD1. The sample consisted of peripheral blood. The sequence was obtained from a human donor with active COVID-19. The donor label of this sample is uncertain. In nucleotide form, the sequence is TGCGCCAGCAGCCAGGACAGGACGACGACCTACGAGCAGTACTTC. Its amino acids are CASSQDRTTTYEQYF.